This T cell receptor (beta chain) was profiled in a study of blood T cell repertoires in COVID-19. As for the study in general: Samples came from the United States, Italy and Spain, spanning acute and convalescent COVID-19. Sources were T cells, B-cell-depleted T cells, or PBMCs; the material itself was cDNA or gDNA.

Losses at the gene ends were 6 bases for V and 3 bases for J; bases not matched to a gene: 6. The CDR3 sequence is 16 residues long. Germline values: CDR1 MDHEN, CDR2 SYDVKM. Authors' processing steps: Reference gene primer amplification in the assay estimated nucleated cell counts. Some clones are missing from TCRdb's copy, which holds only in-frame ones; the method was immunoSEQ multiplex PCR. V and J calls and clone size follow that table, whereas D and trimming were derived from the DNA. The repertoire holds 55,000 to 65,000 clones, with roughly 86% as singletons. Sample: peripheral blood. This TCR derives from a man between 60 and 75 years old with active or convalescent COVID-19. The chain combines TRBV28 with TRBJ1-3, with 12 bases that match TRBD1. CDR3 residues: CASRGRDRGLGNTIYF. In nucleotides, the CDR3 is TGTGCCAGCAGGGGACGGGACAGGGGGCTTGGAAACACCATATATTTT.